The clone carrying this TCR beta chain was recorded at least ten times. The junction had 15 bases not matched to a gene; V was cut back by 3 bases and J by 3 bases. This CDR3 has 18 residues. Germline CDR1 SNHLY, CDR2 FYNNEI. Serum thyroxine and TRAb, along with clinical symptoms, thyroid ultrasound and orbital computed tomography, were what diagnosis relied on. PBMCs were obtained from roughly 9.7 ml of fresh peripheral blood. As the template, RNA transcripts were used to amplify TCR beta CDR3 regions. RT-PCR was first run with HTBI primers, then multiplex PCR in a second round. TCRdb called the multiplex PCR reads again in MiXCR, with one record for every CDR3 protein. Found here are 150,000 or so distinct CDR3 sequences, 30% to 45% of them singletons; the top ten hold approximately 9%. This sample stems from a study of Graves' ophthalmopathy and Graves' hyperthyroidism.

Material: peripheral blood. The rearrangement uses TRBV2 and TRBJ2-7; 9 bases align to TRBD2. The receptor's source is a man aged 25-45 years with Graves' ophthalmopathy. The CDR3 DNA reads as TGTGCCAGCAGTGACCTTATTGCTGGAGCGGGAGGAGTCTACGAGCAGTACTTC. This translates into CASSDLIAGAGGVYEQYF.